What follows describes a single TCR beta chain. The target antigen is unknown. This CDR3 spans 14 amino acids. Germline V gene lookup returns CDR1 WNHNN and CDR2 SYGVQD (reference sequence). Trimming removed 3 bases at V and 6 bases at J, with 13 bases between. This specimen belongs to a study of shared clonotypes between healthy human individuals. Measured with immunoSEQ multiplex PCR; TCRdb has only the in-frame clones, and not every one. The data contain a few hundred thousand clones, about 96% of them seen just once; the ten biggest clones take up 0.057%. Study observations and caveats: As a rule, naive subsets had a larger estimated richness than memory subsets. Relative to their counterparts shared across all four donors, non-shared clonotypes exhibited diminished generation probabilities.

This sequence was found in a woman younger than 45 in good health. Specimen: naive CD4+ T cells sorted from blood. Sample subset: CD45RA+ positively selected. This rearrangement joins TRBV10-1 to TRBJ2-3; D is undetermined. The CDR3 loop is CASSDPIVGDTQYF. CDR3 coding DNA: TGCGCCAGCAGTGACCCCATCGTTGGGGATACGCAGTATTTT.